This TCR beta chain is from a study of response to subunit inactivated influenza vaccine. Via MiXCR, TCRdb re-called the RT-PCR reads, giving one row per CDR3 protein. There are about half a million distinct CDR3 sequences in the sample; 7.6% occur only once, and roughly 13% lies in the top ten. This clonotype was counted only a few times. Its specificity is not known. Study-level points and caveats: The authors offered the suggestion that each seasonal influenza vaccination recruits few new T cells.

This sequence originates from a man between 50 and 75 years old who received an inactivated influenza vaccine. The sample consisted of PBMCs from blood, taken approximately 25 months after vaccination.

CDR3 in amino acids: CAWSVGTSTDTQYF. CDR3 coding DNA: TGTGCCTGGAGTGTAGGGACTAGCACAGATACGCAGTATTTT. The gene calls are TRBV30 and TRBJ2-3; D might be TRBD2 (6 bases). The CDR3 contains 14 residues. Germline values: CDR1 GTSNPN, CDR2 SVGIG (reference sequence). The V end was cut by 0 bases, the J end by 0 bases, with 7 bases between.